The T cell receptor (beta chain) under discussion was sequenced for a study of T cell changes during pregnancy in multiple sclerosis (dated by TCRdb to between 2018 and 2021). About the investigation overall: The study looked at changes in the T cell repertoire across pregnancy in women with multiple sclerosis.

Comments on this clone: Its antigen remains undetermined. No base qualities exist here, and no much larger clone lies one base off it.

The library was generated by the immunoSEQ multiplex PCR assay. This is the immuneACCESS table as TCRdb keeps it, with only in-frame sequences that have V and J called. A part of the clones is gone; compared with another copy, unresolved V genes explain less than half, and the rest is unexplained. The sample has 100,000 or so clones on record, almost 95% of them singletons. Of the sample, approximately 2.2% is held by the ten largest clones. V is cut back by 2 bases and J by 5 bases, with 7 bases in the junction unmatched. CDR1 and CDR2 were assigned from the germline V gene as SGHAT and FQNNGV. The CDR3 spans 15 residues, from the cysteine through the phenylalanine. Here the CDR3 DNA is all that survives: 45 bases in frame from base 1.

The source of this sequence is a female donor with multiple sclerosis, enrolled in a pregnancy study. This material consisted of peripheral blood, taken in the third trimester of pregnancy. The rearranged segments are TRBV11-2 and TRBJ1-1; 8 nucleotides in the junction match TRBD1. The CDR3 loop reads CASSLFQGAGTEAFF. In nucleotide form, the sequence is TGTGCCAGCAGCTTATTTCAGGGGGCAGGAACTGAAGCTTTCTTT. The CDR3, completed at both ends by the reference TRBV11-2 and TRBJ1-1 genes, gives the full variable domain EAGVAQSPRYKIIEKRQSVAFWCNPISGHATLYWYQQILGQGPKLLIQFQNNGVVDDSQLPKDRFSAERLKGVDSTLKIQPAKLEDSAVYLCASSLFQGAGTEAFFGQGTRLTVV.